This T cell receptor (beta chain) was obtained from a study of blood T cell repertoires in COVID-19. As for the study in general: Samples representing acute and convalescent COVID-19 were sourced from the United States, Italy and Spain.

J lost 5 bases, V lost 2 bases, and 6 bases had no gene match. Germline V gene lookup returns CDR1 SGHKS and CDR2 YYEKEE (reference sequence). The CDR3 totals 14 residues. The assay was immunoSEQ multiplex PCR, and TCRdb's table has in-frame clones only and misses some. Of about 130,000 clones in the sample, roughly four fifths are singletons; the top ten hold about 17%. The Seattle patients, enrolled during active infection, were followed longitudinally. The rearrangement joins TRBV5-5 to TRBJ2-7; 8 nucleotides line up with TRBD1. The sequence was collected from a man aged 30 to 45 with COVID-19, enrolled during active disease. Sequencing used peripheral blood. CDR3 nucleotides: TGTGCCAGCAGCTTCGGACAGGGTTTCCACGAGCAGTACTTC. Translating gives CASSFGQGFHEQYF.